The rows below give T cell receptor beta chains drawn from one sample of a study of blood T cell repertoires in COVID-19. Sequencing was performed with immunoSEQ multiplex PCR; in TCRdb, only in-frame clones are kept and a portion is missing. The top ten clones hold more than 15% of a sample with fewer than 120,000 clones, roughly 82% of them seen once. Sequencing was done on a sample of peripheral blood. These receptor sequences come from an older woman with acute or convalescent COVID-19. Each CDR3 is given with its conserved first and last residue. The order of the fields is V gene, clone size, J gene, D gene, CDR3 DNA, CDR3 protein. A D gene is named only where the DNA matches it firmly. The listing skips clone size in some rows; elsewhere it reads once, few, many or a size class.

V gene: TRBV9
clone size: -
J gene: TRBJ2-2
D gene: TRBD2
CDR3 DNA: TGTGCCAGCAGCCCCAGCGGGGGGAACACCGGGGAGCTGTTTTTT
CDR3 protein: CASSPSGGNTGELFF

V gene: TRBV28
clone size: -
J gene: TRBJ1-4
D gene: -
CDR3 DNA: TGTGCCGCCGCGGCGGGGGGCGCGGGTAATGAAAAACTGTTTTTT
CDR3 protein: CAAAAGGAGNEKLFF

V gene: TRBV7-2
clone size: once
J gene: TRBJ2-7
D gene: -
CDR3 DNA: TGTGCCAGCAGCCGTCGGGGAGCGGGTGAGCAGTACTTC
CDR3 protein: CASSRRGAGEQYF

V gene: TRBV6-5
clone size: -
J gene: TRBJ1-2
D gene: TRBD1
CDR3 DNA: TGTGCCAGCAGTCGGGACAGGGTTGACAACTATGGCTACACCTTC
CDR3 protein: CASSRDRVDNYGYTF

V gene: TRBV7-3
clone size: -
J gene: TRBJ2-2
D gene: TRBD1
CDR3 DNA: TGTGCCAGCAGCTTAATGGCCAGGGGGAGCGGGGAGCTGTTTTTT
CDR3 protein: CASSLMARGSGELFF

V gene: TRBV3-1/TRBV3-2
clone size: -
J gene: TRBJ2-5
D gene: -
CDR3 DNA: TGTGCCAGCAGCCAAGGTGGCCCGGGTCGGACCCAGTACTTC
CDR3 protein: CASSQGGPGRTQYF

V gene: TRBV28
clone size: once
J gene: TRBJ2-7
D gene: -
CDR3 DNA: TGTGCCAGTAATTCGGGGTACGAGCAGTACTTC
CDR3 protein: CASNSGYEQYF

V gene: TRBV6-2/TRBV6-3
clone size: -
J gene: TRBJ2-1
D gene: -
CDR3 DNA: TGTGCCAGCAGTTACTCTGAGGAGGCCGCTTCAAATGAGCAGTTCTTC
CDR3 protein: CASSYSEEAASNEQFF

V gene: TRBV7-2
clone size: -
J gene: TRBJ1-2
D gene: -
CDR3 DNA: TGTGCCAGCAGCGAAGGGGGTAACAGGGTGAGGGGCTACACCTTC
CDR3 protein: CASSEGGNRVRGYTF

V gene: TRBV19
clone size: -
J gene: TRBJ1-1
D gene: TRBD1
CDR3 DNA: TGTGCCAGTAGTATAAAAAGACAGGGGAGCACTGAAGCTTTCTTT
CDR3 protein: CASSIKRQGSTEAFF

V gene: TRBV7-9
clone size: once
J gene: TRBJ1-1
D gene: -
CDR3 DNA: TGTGCCAGCAGCTTAGAAGGAACGGGTGAAGCTTTCTTT
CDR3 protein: CASSLEGTGEAFF

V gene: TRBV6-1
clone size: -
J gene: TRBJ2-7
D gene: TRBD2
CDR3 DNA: TGTGCCAGCAGTGCCTTCTGGCCCGATAGCGGGGGTTACGAGCAGTACTTC
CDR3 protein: CASSAFWPDSGGYEQYF

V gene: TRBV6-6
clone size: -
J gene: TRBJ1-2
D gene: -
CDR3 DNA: TGTGCCAGCAACCAGGGTGACTATGGCTACACCTTC
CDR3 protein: CASNQGDYGYTF

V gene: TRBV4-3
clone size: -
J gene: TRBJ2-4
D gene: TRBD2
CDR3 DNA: TGCGCCAGCAGCCAAGAAGGGCCGGGGGGGGTTTGGAACATTCAGTACTTC
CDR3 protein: CASSQEGPGGVWNIQYF

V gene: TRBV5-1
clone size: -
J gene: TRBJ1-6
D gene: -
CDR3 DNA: TGCGCCAGCGGAGAGGGGGTAGGCTCACCCCTCCACTTT
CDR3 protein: CASGEGVGSPLHF

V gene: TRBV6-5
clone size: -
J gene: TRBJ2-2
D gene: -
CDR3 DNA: TGTGCCAGCACCAAGAGGCCCACCGGGGAGCTGTTTTTT
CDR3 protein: CASTKRPTGELFF

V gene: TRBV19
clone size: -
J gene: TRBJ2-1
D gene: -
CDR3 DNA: TGTGCCAGTACCTTAGTCCCCGGTAATTACAATGAGCAGTTCTTC
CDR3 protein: CASTLVPGNYNEQFF

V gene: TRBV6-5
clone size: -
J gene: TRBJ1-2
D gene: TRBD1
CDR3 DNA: TGTGCCAGCAGGGCGGGACAGGCCATTATTGGCTACACCTTC
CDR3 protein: CASRAGQAIIGYTF

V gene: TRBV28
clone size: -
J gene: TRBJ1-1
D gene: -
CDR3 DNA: TGTGCCAGCACATTGGGGTGGGGCGGGGGTACTGAAGCTTTCTTT
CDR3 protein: CASTLGWGGGTEAFF

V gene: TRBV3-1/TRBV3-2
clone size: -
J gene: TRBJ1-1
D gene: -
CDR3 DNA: TGTGCCAGCAGCCAAGAAACCCAGGGTCTAGGTGCTTTCTTT
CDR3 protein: CASSQETQGLGAFF

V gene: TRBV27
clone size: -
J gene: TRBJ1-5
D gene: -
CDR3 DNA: TGTGCCAGCAGGCTAGCGGCATATAGCAATCAGCCCCAGCATTTT
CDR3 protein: CASRLAAYSNQPQHF

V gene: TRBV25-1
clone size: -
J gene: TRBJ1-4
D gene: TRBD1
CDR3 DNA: TGTGCCAGCAGTGACGTCCTGGGACAGGGGGGAGAAAAACTGTTTTTT
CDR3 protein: CASSDVLGQGGEKLFF

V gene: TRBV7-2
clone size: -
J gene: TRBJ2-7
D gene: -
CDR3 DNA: TGTGCCAGCAGCCCCGACTCCGGGACTGACTCCTACGAGCAGTACTTC
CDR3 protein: CASSPDSGTDSYEQYF

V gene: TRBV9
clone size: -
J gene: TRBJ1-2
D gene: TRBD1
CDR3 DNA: TGTGCCAGCAGCGTAGCCGGGACAGGGTCCTATGGCTACACCTTC
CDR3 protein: CASSVAGTGSYGYTF

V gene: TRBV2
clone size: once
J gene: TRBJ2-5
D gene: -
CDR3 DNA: TGTGCCATCTCTCTAGCGATAGGGGAGACCCAGTACTTC
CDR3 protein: CAISLAIGETQYF

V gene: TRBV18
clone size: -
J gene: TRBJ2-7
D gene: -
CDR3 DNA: TGTGCCAGCTCACCCGCGGCTTACGAGCAGTACTTC
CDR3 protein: CASSPAAYEQYF

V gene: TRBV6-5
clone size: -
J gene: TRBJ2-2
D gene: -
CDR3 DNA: TGTGCCACCCGTCAGGGAAGCGAGGTCGGGGAGCTGTTTTTT
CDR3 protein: CATRQGSEVGELFF

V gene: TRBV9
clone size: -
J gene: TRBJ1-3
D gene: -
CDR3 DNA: TGTGCCAGCAGCGTACTTGGAAACACCATATATTTT
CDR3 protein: CASSVLGNTIYF

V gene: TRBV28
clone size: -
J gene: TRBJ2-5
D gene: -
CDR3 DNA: TGTGCCAGCAGTTTCTCGTTTGGGCAGGGCCAGTTTAAAGAGACCCAGTACTTC
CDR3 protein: CASSFSFGQGQFKETQYF

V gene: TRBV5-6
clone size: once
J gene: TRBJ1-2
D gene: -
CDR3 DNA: TGTGCCAGCAGCGTAGACAGGATTTATGGCTACACCTTC
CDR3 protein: CASSVDRIYGYTF

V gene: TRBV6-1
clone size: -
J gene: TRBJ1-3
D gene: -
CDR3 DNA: TGTGCCAGCAGTGAAGTGCTAGGCCCTGGAAACACCATATATTTT
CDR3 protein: CASSEVLGPGNTIYF

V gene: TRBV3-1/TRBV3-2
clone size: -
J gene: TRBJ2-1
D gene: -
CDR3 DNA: TGTGCCAGCAGCCAAGACTTGAGTGAGCAGTTCTTC
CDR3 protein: CASSQDLSEQFF

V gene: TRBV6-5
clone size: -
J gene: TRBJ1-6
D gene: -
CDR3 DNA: TGTGCCGCCACCCTAACAGATAATTCACCCCTCCACTTT
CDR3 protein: CAATLTDNSPLHF

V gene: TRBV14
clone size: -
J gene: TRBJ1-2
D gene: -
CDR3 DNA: TGTGCCAGCAGCCAAAGCTTAGACTATGGCTACACCTTC
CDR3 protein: CASSQSLDYGYTF

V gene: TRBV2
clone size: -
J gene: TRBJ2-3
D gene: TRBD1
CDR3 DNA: TGTGCCAGCATGGAAGGACAGGGCACAGATACGCAGTATTTT
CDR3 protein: CASMEGQGTDTQYF

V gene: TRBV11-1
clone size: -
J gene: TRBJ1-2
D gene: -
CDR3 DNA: TGTGCCAGCAGCCCTGACAGTCTCCCTCATAACTATGGCTACACCTTC
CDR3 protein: CASSPDSLPHNYGYTF

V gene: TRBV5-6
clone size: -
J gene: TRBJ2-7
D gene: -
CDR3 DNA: TGTGCCAGCAGCCCGGACAGCTCCTACGAGCAGTACTTC
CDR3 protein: CASSPDSSYEQYF

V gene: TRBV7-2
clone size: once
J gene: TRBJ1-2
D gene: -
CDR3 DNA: TGTGCCAGCAGCTCATCCCCCAGACAGAGCGTCTATGGCTACACCTTC
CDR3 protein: CASSSSPRQSVYGYTF

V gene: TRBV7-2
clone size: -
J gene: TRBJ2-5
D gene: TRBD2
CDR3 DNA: TGTGCCAGCAGCTTAGGACTAGCGGGCCAAGAGACCCAGTACTTC
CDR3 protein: CASSLGLAGQETQYF

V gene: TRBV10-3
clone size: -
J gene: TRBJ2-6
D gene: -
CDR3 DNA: TGTGCCATCAGTGACCGAACTAGCTCTGGGGCCAACGTCCTGACTTTC
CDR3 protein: CAISDRTSSGANVLTF

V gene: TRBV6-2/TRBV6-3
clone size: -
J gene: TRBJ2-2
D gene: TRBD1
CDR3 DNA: TGTGCCAGCAGTTCATACAGGGGTGACACCGGGGAGCTGTTTTTT
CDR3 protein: CASSSYRGDTGELFF

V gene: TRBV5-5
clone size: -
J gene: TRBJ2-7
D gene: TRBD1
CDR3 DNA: TGTGCCAGCAGCTTAGGTCCGACCGGGACAGTCTCCTACGAGCAGTACTTC
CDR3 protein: CASSLGPTGTVSYEQYF

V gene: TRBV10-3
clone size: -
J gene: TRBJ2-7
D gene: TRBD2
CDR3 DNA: TGTGCCATCAGTGAGTCGGGGACTAGCGTCCACGAGCAGTACTTC
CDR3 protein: CAISESGTSVHEQYF

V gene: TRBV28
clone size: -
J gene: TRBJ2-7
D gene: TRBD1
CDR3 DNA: TGTGCCAGCAGTTCCCGCCGGGACAGCTACGAGCAGTACTTC
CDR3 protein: CASSSRRDSYEQYF

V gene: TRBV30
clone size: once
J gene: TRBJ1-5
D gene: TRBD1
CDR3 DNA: TGTGCCTGGGGACAGGTTTGGAGCAATCAGCCCCAGCATTTT
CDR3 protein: CAWGQVWSNQPQHF

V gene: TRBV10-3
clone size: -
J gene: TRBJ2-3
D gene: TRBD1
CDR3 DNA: TGTGCCACCACGGGGACAGCTAGCACAGATACGCAGTATTTT
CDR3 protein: CATTGTASTDTQYF

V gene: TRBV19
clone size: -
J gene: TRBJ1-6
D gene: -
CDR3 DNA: TGTGCCAGTAAGGAGGGAACGGTCAATTCACCCCTCCACTTT
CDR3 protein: CASKEGTVNSPLHF

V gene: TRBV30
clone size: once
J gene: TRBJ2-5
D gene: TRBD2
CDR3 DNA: TGTGCCTTCCGACTAGCGGGGGGGCAGACCCAGTACTTC
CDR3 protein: CAFRLAGGQTQYF

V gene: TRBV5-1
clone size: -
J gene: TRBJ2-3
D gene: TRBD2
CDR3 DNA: TGCGCCAGCAGCTTGGGGACTAGCAGAAGCACAGATACGCAGTATTTT
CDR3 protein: CASSLGTSRSTDTQYF

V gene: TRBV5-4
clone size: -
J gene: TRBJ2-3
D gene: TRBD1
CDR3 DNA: TGTGCCAGCAGCACCGGACAGGGAGGCACAGATACGCAGTATTTT
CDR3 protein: CASSTGQGGTDTQYF

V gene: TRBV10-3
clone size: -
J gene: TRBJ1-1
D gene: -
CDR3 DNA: TGTGCCATCAGTGGAAAGGGGGGGATGAACACTGAAGCTTTCTTT
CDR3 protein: CAISGKGGMNTEAFF

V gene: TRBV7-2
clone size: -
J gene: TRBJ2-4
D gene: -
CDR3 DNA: TGTGCCAGCAGCTTAGTCCTAGCCAAAAACATTCAGTACTTC
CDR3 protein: CASSLVLAKNIQYF

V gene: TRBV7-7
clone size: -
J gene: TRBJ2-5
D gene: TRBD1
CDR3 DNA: TGTGCCAGCAGCCCAGATGGCAGGGGGCAAGAGACCCAGTACTTC
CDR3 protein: CASSPDGRGQETQYF

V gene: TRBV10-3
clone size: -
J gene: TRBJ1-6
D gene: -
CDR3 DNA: TGTGCCGTCCGGGAGTTCCAGAATTCACCCCTCCACTTT
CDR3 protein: CAVREFQNSPLHF